The 30 T cell receptor beta chains presented below share a single source sample, sequenced in a study of TIL therapy for anti-PD-1-resistant metastatic lung cancer (dated by TCRdb to about 2021). The label giving this sample's time point can be read as: pre-treatment sample, taken before nivolumab and TIL therapy. The baseline tumor samples were excised metastases, mostly pleural nodules or supraclavicular lymph nodes, taken from the same resection that was used to grow TIL. TCR beta CDR3 regions were amplified from genomic DNA by bias-controlled multiplex PCR with the immunoSEQ v3 hsTCRB kit. TCRdb retrieved this table from immuneACCESS and kept in-frame rearrangements only. Not all clones are present; in checked studies, unresolved V genes account for under half, and no reason is known for the remainder. The sample table holds some 10,000 clones, of which 55% to 70% were seen once. In total, the top ten clones hold approximately 13% of the sample.

The material was tumor tissue, obtained at baseline. The receptors shown here come from a person between 25 and 79 years old with non-small cell lung cancer.

The chain recombines TRBV6-5 with TRBJ1-2; tentatively, D is TRBD1 (5 bases). This CDR3 spans 14 amino acids. V shed 2 bases and J shed 5 bases, with 12 bases lying between them. Germline CDR1 is MNHEY and CDR2 is SVGAGI. The CDR3 region is CASSYIQGRYGYTF. DNA for the CDR3: TGTGCCAGCAGTTACATCCAGGGAAGATATGGCTACACCTTC.

This clone was observed a single time. J is TRBJ1-1 and V is TRBV10-3; no clear D. Trimming shortened V by 3 bases and J by 0 bases, and 2 bases separated the two germline ends. This CDR3 has 12 residues. The germline CDR1 and CDR2 sequences are ENHRY and SYGVKD. CDR3 nucleotide sequence: TGTGCCATCAGTGAAATGAACACTGAAGCTTTCTTT. Its protein product is CAISEMNTEAFF.

This clone appeared a few times. V gene TRBV4-2 combines with J gene TRBJ2-1; 10 positions agree with TRBD2. This CDR3 region has 15 residues. Per germline, CDR1 LGHNA and CDR2 YNFKEQ. V was clipped by 3 bases and J by 6 bases; unmatched bases: 5. CDR3 sequence: CASSHASGRGNEQFF. The CDR3 nucleotides are TGTGCCAGCAGCCACGCTAGCGGGAGAGGCAATGAGCAGTTCTTC.

V usage is TRBV2 and J usage is TRBJ1-2, with D possibly being TRBD1 (6 bases). The CDR3 sequence is 14 residues long. Germline V CDR1 and CDR2: SNHLY, FYNNEI. Trimming pared 5 bases from V and 0 bases from J, leaving 10 bases between. The CDR3 sequence: CASSRDTSNYGYTF. In DNA, the CDR3 is TGTGCCAGCAGTCGGGACACATCTAACTATGGCTACACCTTC.

This clone was seen only a few times. V and J are TRBV9 and TRBJ2-7, with 10 positions matching TRBD1. Trimming removed 3 bases from V and 2 bases from J; junction bases left unmatched: 5. The CDR3 is 15 residues long. Germline V lookup: CDR1 SGDLS, CDR2 YYNGEE. The CDR3 protein is CASSGGQGVTYEQYF. In DNA form, the CDR3 reads TGTGCCAGCAGCGGTGGACAGGGGGTCACCTACGAGCAGTACTTC.

V and J are TRBV6-4 and TRBJ1-2; TRBD1 might be the D (5 bases). The length of the CDR3 is 14 residues. Trimming stripped 5 bases from V and 7 bases from J, with 17 bases between. Germline assignment: CDR1 MRHNA and CDR2 SNTAGT. The CDR3 region is CASSYLGGESGYTF. The CDR3 nucleotides read TGTGCCAGCAGTTACCTTGGGGGGGAGAGTGGCTACACCTTC.

V is TRBV28 and J is TRBJ1-1, with D tentatively TRBD1 (6 bases). Germline loops: CDR1 MDHEN, CDR2 SYDVKM. The CDR3 loop spans 14 amino acids. Trimming stripped 6 bases from V and 4 bases from J, with 15 bases between. CDR3 sequence reads: CASRRGVWSTEAFF. DNA for the CDR3: TGTGCCAGCAGAAGGGGGGTATGGTCCACTGAAGCTTTCTTT.

This clone is deemed medium-sized. The CDR3 nucleotides read TGTGCCAGCAGCCCTCGGACTAGCGGGCCCACAGATACGCAGTATTTT. This codes for CASSPRTSGPTDTQYF. The J gene is TRBJ2-3, the V gene TRBV11-3; 11 bases match TRBD2. V trimming: 5 bases; J trimming: 2 bases; junction bases outside the gene matches: 6. The CDR3 sequence is 16 residues long. Looked up from germline, CDR1 is SGHNT and CDR2 is YENEEA. The entire variable domain, with the rest obtained from reference TRBV11-3 and TRBJ2-3, is as follows: EAGVVQSPRYKIIEKKQPVAFWCNPISGHNTLYWYLQNLGQGPELLIRYENEEAVDDSQLPKDRFSAERLKGVDSTLKIQPAELGDSAVYLCASSPRTSGPTDTQYFGPGTRLTVL.

The V call is TRBV29-1, the J call TRBJ2-7; D not certain. This CDR3 contains 15 residues. The ends were cut back, 4 bases at V and 1 base at J, with 17 bases in the middle. Germline V gene lookup returns CDR1 SQVTM and CDR2 ANQGSEA. This CDR3 is CSVVLATRSSYEQYF. The CDR3 DNA reads as TGCAGCGTTGTATTGGCAACCCGGTCTTCCTACGAGCAGTACTTC.

This chain connects TRBV6-1 to TRBJ1-1; D is perhaps TRBD1 (6 bases). This CDR3 spans 12 amino acids. The V end was cut by 6 bases, the J end by 5 bases, with 10 bases between. CDR1 and CDR2 (germline): MNHNS, SASEGT. This CDR3 reads CASSGGGTEAFF. The CDR3 coding sequence is TGTGCCAGCAGCGGAGGGGGAACTGAAGCTTTCTTT.

The chain carries TRBV7-8 and TRBJ2-1; D tentatively fits TRBD1 or TRBD2 (5 bases each). CDR1 is SGHVS and CDR2 is FQNEAQ in the germline V gene. The V and J ends lost 7 bases and 8 bases respectively, with 27 bases between them. The CDR3 totals 17 residues. CDR3 amino acids: CASTKPRMAGSGDEQFF. The DNA for the CDR3 is TGTGCCAGCACCAAACCCCGGATGGCAGGGAGCGGTGATGAGCAGTTCTTC.

This clone was seen a handful of times. This chain joins TRBV11-2 and TRBJ2-7, with TRBD2 as a possible D gene (6 bases). CDR1 and CDR2 (germline): SGHAT, FQNNGV. The CDR3 runs to 14 residues. Deletions cut 6 bases from V and 7 bases from J, with 19 bases between. The CDR3 sequence is CASSVLRGTREQYF. CDR3 sequence (DNA): TGTGCCAGCAGTGTGTTACGGGGGACGAGGGAGCAGTACTTC.

In its sample, this clone ranks as medium-sized. This rearrangement joins TRBV4-2 to TRBJ1-2; D may be TRBD1 (6 bases). Germline CDR1 reads LGHNA; CDR2 reads YNFKEQ. Trimming removed 0 bases from V and 2 bases from J, with 7 bases in between. The CDR3 is 14 residues long. The CDR3 DNA is TGTGCCAGCAGCCAAGAAACAGGGAACTATGGCTACACCTTC. Amino acid sequence: CASSQETGNYGYTF.

The J gene is TRBJ2-2, the V gene TRBV6-5; D may be TRBD2 (5 bases). CDR3 length equals 13 residues. V shed 2 bases and J shed 6 bases, with 7 bases lying between them. Germline CDR1 reads MNHEY; CDR2 reads SVGAGI. In DNA, the CDR3 is TGTGCCAGCAGTTACCTCGGGGCCGGGGAGCTGTTTTTT. Encoded protein: CASSYLGAGELFF.

Remarks on this clone: Other DNA sequences from this sample encode an identical CDR3 as well. The V gene is TRBV4-1, the J gene TRBJ1-6; tentative D call: TRBD1 (5 bases). Germline V lookup: CDR1 MGHRA, CDR2 YSYEKL. CDR3 length: 14 residues. The V end was cut by 1 base, the J end by 9 bases, with 10 bases between. CDR3 sequence (DNA): TGCGCCAGCAGCCAAGCGGGGGGGGGTTCACCCCTCCACTTT. This encodes CASSQAGGGSPLHF.

J is TRBJ2-7 and V is TRBV11-2, with TRBD1 matching 7 bases. The CDR3 has 14 residues. The germline CDR1 and CDR2 sequences are SGHAT and FQNNGV. The J segment lost 2 bases and the V segment lost 7 bases, leaving 8 bases of the junction unmatched. For the CDR3, the DNA is TGTGCCAGCACCACAGGGGCATCCGCCTACGAGCAGTACTTC. Amino acids: CASTTGASAYEQYF.

This clone was found a few times. This rearrangement joins TRBV7-6 to TRBJ1-2; no clear D. V lost 2 bases and J lost 4, with 8 bases in between. Germline V gives CDR1 SGHVS, CDR2 FNYEAQ. This CDR3 is 13 amino acids long. The CDR3 protein is CASSLSPFYGYTF. In DNA, the CDR3 is TGTGCCAGCAGCTTATCTCCTTTCTATGGCTACACCTTC.

This clone was detected only once. The V and J genes are TRBV28 and TRBJ2-2; TRBD1 aligns across 7 bases. From germline, CDR1 is MDHEN and CDR2 SYDVKM. This CDR3 spans 15 amino acids. The J segment lost 2 bases and the V segment lost 7 bases, leaving 7 bases of the junction unmatched. CDR3 in amino acids: CASKKGDRNTGELFF. CDR3 sequence (DNA): TGTGCCAGCAAAAAGGGGGACAGAAACACCGGGGAGCTGTTTTTT.

This clone has just a few counts. The rearrangement uses TRBV2 and TRBJ2-7, with no clear D. CDR1 is SNHLY and CDR2 is FYNNEI in the germline V gene. Trimming pared 1 base from V and 6 bases from J, leaving 10 bases between. The CDR3 is made up of 13 amino acids. The CDR3 nucleotides are TGTGCCAGCAGTGAAGTAGGGATATCCGAGCAGTACTTC. This gives the protein CASSEVGISEQYF.

The V gene is TRBV19, the J gene TRBJ1-3, with TRBD1 identical over 7 bases. This CDR3 has 14 amino acids. V trimming: 3 bases; J trimming: 1 base; junction bases outside the gene matches: 0. The germline V gene encodes CDR1 LNHDA and CDR2 SQIVND (reference sequence). The CDR3 coding sequence is TGTGCCAGTAGTATGACAGGGTCTGGAAACACCATATATTTT. It codes for CASSMTGSGNTIYF.

The genes are TRBV5-1 and TRBJ2-5; D possibly matches TRBD1 or TRBD2 (5 bases each). The J call is in doubt because the DNA end fits TRBJ2-7 better. This CDR3 has 14 amino acids. Germline loops: CDR1 SGHRS, CDR2 YFSETQ. The CDR3 DNA sequence: TGCGCCAGCAGTAACGGGCAGGGAGTCTACGAGCAGTACTTC. Its protein is CASSNGQGVYEQYF.

The genes are TRBV7-2 and TRBJ2-7; TRBD1 is a possible D gene (6 bases). Per the germline V gene, CDR1 is SGHTA and CDR2 is FQGNSA. The CDR3 sequence is 14 residues long. With 4 bases removed from V and 3 bases from J, the gap between germline ends came to 13 bases. CDR3 nucleotides: TGTGCCAGCAGCTACGGGACACGATACTACGAGCAGTACTTC. As protein: CASSYGTRYYEQYF. Full variable domain (outside the CDR3, taken from reference TRBV7-2 and TRBJ2-7): GAGVSQSPSNKVTEKGKDVELRCDPISGHTALYWYRQSLGQGLEFLIYFQGNSAPDKSGLPSDRFSAERTGGSVSTLTIQRTQQEDSAVYLCASSYGTRYYEQYFGPGTRLTVT.

This clone occurred a few times. The chain joins TRBV5-5 to TRBJ2-2, with D unresolved. V was clipped by 0 bases and J by 0 bases, with 6 bases between them. The germline gives CDR1 SGHKS, CDR2 YYEKEE (reference sequence). CDR3 length: 15 amino acids. The CDR3: CASSLDWSNTGELFF. DNA for the CDR3: TGTGCCAGCAGCTTGGATTGGTCGAACACCGGGGAGCTGTTTTTT.

In this sample, this clone is medium-sized. The V and J genes are TRBV6-1 and TRBJ1-6; 11 bases align to TRBD1. The CDR3 runs to 21 residues. Per the germline V gene, CDR1 is MNHNS and CDR2 is SASEGT. Germline trimming cut 2 bases from V and 3 bases from J; bases unmatched to any gene: 15. The CDR3 reads CASSENVGTGGNLLYNSPLHF. The CDR3 DNA follows: TGTGCCAGCAGTGAAAACGTGGGGACAGGGGGTAATCTACTCTATAATTCACCCCTCCACTTT.

The rearrangement links TRBV11-3 to TRBJ2-1; D gene unclear. Germline V gene data show CDR1 as SGHNT and CDR2 as YENEEA. Trimming stripped 1 base from V and 2 bases from J, with 6 bases between. The CDR3 contains 14 residues. CDR3 sequence reads: CASSLGFTYNEQFF. CDR3 bases: TGTGCCAGCAGCTTAGGGTTTACCTACAATGAGCAGTTCTTC.

J is TRBJ1-1 and V is TRBV10-2; D might be TRBD1 (5 bases). V dropped 7 bases and J dropped 3 bases, with 15 bases sitting between them. Germline loops: CDR1 WSHSY, CDR2 SAAADI. The CDR3 runs 14 residues. The CDR3 region has the DNA TGCGCCAGCACCGGGGGATTTCAGGACACTGAAGCTTTCTTT. Its protein product is CASTGGFQDTEAFF.

The V call is TRBV9, the J call TRBJ1-4; D is uncertain. Germline V gives CDR1 SGDLS, CDR2 YYNGEE. Trimming cost V 4 bases and J 8 bases, with 18 bases left between them. There are 15 residues in the CDR3. The CDR3 protein is CASSPPDTAEEKLFF. The CDR3, as DNA: TGTGCCAGCAGCCCACCTGACACGGCTGAAGAAAAACTGTTTTTT.

This clone turned up a few times. The chain couples TRBV6-5 to TRBJ2-6; D remains ambiguous. CDR3 length: 15 amino acids. Germline V gene lookup returns CDR1 MNHEY and CDR2 SVGAGI. Trimming stripped 5 bases from V and 2 bases from J, with 10 bases between. The CDR3 region has the DNA TGTGCCAGCAGTCATTACAAAGCTGGGGCCAACGTCCTGACTTTC. It translates to CASSHYKAGANVLTF.

The chain has TRBV9 and TRBJ1-1, with unresolved D. This CDR3 comprises 14 residues. CDR1 SGDLS and CDR2 YYNGEE come from the germline V gene. Trimming took off 0 bases at V and 1 base at J, with 7 bases between the two ends. CDR3 nucleotide sequence: TGTGCCAGCAGCGTAGAAGGACCGAACACTGAAGCTTTCTTT. It is translated as CASSVEGPNTEAFF.

This chain links TRBV5-4 with TRBJ2-1; perhaps TRBD1 as D (6 bases). The CDR3 loop spans 15 amino acids. Per the germline V gene, CDR1 is SGHNT and CDR2 is YYREEE (reference sequence). V lost 7 bases and J 7 bases, leaving 21 bases between the germline ends. The CDR3 is CASSDWGRYGNEQFF. The CDR3 DNA reads as TGTGCCAGCTCGGACTGGGGGCGGTACGGAAATGAGCAGTTCTTC.